This T cell receptor (beta chain) was recorded in a study of blood T cell repertoires in COVID-19. In the study overall: Collection of acute and convalescent COVID-19 samples took place in the United States, Italy and Spain. From T cells, B-cell-depleted T cells, or PBMCs came the material, which was cDNA or gDNA.

As originally analysed: Estimation of nucleated cell counts was performed using reference gene primer amplification. Using immunoSEQ multiplex PCR, the repertoire was profiled, and TCRdb retains in-frame clones only, with some absent. V and J calls plus clone size are reproduced from that table; the DNA served to infer D and trimming. The sample has some 450,000 clones; around 90% are singletons. Germline lookup yields CDR1 SGHDN and CDR2 FVKESK. V shed 1 base and J 0 bases; nucleotides not matched to a gene: 7. The CDR3 extends over 18 amino acids. Patients at the Seattle site were enrolled during active infection and followed longitudinally.

The TCR sequence derives from a man younger than 35 with COVID-19, enrolled during active disease. Input material: peripheral blood. The chain recombines TRBV14 with TRBJ2-3; 10 nucleotides agree with TRBD2. The CDR3, as DNA: TGTGCCAGCAGCCAAGGGGAAGGGACTAGCGAAAGCACAGATACGCAGTATTTT. Amino acids: CASSQGEGTSESTDTQYF.